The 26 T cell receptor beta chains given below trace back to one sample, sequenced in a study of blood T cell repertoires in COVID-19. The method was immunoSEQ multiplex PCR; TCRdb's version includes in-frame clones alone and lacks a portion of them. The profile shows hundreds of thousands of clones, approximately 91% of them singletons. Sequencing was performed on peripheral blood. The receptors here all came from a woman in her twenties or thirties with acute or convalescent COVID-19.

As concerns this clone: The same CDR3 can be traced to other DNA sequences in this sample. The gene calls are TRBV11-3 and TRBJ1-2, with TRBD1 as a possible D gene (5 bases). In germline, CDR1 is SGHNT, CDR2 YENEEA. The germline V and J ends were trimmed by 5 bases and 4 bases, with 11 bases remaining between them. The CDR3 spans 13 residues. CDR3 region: CASSETQGYGYTF. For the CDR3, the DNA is TGTGCCAGCAGCGAGACCCAGGGCTATGGCTACACCTTC.

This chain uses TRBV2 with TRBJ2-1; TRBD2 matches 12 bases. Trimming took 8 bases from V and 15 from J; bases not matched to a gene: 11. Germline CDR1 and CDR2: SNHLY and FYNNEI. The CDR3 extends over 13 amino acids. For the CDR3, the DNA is TGTGCCAGCGAGGGACTAGCGGGTATCATAACGTTCTTC. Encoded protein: CASEGLAGIITFF.

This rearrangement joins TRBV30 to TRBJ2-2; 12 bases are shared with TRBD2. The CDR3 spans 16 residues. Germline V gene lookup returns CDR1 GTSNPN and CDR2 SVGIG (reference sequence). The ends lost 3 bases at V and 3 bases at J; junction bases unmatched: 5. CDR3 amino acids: CAWSRRLAGDTGELFF. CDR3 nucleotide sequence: TGTGCCTGGAGCCGAAGACTAGCGGGGGACACCGGGGAGCTGTTTTTT.

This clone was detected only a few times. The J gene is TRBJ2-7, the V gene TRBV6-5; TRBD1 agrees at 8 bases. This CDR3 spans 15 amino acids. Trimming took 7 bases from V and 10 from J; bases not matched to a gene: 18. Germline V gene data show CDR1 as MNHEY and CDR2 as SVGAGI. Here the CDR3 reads CASKEGRTGFSSQYF. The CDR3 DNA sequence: TGTGCCAGCAAGGAGGGTAGGACAGGGTTCTCTTCTCAGTACTTC.

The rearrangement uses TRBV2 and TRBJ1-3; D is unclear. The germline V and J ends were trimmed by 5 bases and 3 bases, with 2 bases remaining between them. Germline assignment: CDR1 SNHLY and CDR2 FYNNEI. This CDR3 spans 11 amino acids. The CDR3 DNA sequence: TGTGCCAGCAGTCTTGGAAACACCATATATTTT. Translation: CASSLGNTIYF. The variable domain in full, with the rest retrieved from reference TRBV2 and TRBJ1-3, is EPEVTQTPSHQVTQMGQEVILRCVPISNHLYFYWYRQILGQKVEFLVSFYNNEISEKSEIFDDQFSVERPDGSNFTLKIRSTKLEDSAMYFCASSLGNTIYFGEGSWLTVV.

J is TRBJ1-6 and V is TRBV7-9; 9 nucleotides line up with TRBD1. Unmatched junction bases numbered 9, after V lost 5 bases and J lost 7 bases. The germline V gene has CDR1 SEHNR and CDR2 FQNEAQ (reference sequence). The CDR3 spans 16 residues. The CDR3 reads CASSRDLDRGNSPLHF. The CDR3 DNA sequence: TGTGCCAGCAGCCGCGACCTAGACAGGGGGAATTCACCCCTCCACTTT. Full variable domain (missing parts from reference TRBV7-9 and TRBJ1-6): DTGVSQNPRHKITKRGQNVTFRCDPISEHNRLYWYRQTLGQGPEFLTYFQNEAQLEKSRLLSDRFSAERPKGSFSTLEIQRTEQGDSAMYLCASSRDLDRGNSPLHFGNGTRLTVT.

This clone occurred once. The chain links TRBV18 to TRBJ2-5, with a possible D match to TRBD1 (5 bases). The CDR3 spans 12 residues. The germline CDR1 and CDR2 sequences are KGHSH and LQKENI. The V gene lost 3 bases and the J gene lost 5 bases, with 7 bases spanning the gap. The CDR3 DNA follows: TGTGCCAGCTCACCCAACAGGGAGACCCAGTACTTC. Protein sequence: CASSPNRETQYF.

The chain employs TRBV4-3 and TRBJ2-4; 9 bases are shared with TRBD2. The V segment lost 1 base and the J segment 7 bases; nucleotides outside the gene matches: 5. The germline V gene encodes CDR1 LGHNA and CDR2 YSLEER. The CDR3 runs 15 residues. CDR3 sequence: CASSQVSGRFNIQYF. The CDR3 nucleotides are TGCGCCAGCAGCCAAGTCAGCGGGAGGTTCAACATTCAGTACTTC.

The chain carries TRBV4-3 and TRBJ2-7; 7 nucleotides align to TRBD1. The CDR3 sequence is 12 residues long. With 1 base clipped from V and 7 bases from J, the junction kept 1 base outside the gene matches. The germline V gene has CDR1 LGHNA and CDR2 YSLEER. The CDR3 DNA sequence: TGCGCCAGCAGCCAAGCAGGGGGAGAGCAGTACTTC. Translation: CASSQAGGEQYF.

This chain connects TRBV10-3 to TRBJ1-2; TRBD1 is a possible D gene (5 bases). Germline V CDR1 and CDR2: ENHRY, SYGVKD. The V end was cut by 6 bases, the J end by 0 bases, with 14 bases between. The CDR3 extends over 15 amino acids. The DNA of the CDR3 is TGTGCCATCAGAAGCGACAGACAAACTAACTATGGCTACACCTTC. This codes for CAIRSDRQTNYGYTF.

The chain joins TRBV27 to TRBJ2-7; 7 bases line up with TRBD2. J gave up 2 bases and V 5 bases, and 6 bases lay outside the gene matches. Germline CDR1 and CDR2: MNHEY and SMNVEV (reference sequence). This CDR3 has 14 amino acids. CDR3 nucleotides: TGTGCCAGCAGTCCCATGGGGGGGGCCTACGAGCAGTACTTC. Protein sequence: CASSPMGGAYEQYF.

In nucleotides, the CDR3 is TGTGCCAGCAGCTTGAACTCCCTGGGAGGGACTGAAGCTTTCTTT. Translation: CASSLNSLGGTEAFF. The gene calls are TRBV5-4 and TRBJ1-1; D gene ambiguous. Germline lookup yields CDR1 SGHNT and CDR2 YYREEE (reference sequence). The V end lost 1 base, the J end lost 5 bases, and 15 bases lay between the germline ends. CDR3 length: 15 residues.

The CDR3 here is CASSFQGREQYF. The CDR3, as DNA: TGTGCCAGCAGTTTTCAGGGGCGGGAGCAGTACTTC. This chain links TRBV12-3 or TRBV12-4 with TRBJ2-7; tentative D call: TRBD1 (6 bases). V shed 3 bases and J shed 7 bases, with 10 bases lying between them. The CDR3 has 12 amino acids.

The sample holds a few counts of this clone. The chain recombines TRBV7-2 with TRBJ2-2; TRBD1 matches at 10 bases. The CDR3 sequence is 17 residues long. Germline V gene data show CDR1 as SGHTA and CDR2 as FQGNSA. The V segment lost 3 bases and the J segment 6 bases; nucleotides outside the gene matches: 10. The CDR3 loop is CASSFASGTGVPGELFF. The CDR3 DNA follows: TGTGCCAGCAGCTTCGCGAGTGGGACAGGGGTTCCCGGGGAGCTGTTTTTT.

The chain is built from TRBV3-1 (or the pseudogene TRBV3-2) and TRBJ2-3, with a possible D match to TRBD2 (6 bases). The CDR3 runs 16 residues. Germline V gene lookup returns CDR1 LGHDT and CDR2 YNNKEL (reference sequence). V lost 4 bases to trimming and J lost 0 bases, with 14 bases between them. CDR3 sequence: CASSREGRGSTDTQYF. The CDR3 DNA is TGTGCCAGCAGCCGAGAGGGACGGGGGAGCACAGATACGCAGTATTTT.

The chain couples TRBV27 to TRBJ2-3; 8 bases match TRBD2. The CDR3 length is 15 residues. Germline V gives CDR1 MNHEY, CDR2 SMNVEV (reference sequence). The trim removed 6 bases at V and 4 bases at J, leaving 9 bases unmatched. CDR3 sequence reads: CASRRAGAGADTQYF. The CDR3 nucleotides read TGTGCCAGCAGGCGAGCGGGAGCGGGCGCAGATACGCAGTATTTT.

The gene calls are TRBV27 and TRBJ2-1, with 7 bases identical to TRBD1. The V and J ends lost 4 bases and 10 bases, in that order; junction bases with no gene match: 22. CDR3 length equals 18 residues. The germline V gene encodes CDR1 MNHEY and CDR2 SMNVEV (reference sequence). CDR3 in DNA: TGTGCCAGCAGTTCGTCACTTACAGGGGCCTCCGGAAGGAGGGAGCAGTTCTTC. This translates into CASSSSLTGASGRREQFF.

Here the CDR3 reads CASSVRSAGQGAINEQFF. CDR3 DNA: TGTGCCAGCAGCGTGCGATCCGCAGGACAGGGGGCTATCAATGAGCAGTTCTTC. This chain connects TRBV9 to TRBJ2-1, with 11 bases that match TRBD1. This CDR3 comprises 18 residues. Germline V gene sequence: CDR1 SGDLS, CDR2 YYNGEE. V trimming: 2 bases; J trimming: 6 bases; junction bases outside the gene matches: 13.

Written as DNA, the CDR3 is TGTGCCAGCTCACCAATTGCAGGGGGCTGGAATGAGCAGTTCTTC. It encodes CASSPIAGGWNEQFF. V is TRBV18 and J is TRBJ2-1, with 8 bases fitting TRBD1. The trim removed 2 bases at V and 7 bases at J, leaving 7 bases unmatched. CDR1 and CDR2 (germline): KGHSH, LQKENI. The length of the CDR3 is 15 residues.

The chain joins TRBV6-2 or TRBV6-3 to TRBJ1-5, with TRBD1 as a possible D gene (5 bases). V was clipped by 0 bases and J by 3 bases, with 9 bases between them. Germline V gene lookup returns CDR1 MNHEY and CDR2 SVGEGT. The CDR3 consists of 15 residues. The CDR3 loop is CASSYSNRNNQPQHF. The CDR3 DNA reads TGTGCCAGCAGTTACTCGAACAGGAACAATCAGCCCCAGCATTTT.

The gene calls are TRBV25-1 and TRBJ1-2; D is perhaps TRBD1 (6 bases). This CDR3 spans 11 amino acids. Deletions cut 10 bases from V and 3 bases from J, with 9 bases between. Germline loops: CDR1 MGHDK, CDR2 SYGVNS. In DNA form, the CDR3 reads TGTGCCACCCAGGGGTACTATGGCTACACCTTC. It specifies CATQGYYGYTF.

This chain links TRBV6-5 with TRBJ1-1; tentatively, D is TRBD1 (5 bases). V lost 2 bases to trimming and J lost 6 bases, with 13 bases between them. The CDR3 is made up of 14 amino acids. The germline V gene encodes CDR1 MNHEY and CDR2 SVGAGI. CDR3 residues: CASSYARGSAEAFF. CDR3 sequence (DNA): TGTGCCAGCAGTTACGCTAGGGGTTCTGCTGAAGCTTTCTTT.

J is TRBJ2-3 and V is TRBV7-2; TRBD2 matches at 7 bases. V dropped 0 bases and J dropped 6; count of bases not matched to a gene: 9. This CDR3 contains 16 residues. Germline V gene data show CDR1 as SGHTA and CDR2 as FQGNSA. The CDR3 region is CASSLAAGTILDTQYF. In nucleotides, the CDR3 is TGTGCCAGCAGCTTAGCGGCCGGGACTATTCTTGATACGCAGTATTTT.

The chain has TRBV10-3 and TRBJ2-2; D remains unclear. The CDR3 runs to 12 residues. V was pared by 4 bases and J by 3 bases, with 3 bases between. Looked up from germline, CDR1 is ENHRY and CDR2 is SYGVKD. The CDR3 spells CAISVYTGELFF. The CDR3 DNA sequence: TGTGCCATCAGTGTATACACCGGGGAGCTGTTTTTT.

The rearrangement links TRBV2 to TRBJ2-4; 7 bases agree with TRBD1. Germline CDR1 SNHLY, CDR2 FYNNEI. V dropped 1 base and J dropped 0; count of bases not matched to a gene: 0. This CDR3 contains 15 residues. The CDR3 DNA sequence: TGTGCCAGCAGTGAAGACAGGGGAGCCAAAAACATTCAGTACTTC. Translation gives CASSEDRGAKNIQYF.

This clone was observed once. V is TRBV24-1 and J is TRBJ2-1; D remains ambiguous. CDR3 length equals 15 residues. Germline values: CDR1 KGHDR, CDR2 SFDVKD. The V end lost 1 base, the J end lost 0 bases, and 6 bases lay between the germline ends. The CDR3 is CATSDFASSYNEQFF. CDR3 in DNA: TGTGCCACCAGTGATTTTGCCAGCTCCTACAATGAGCAGTTCTTC.